Each of the 15 T cell receptor beta chains below was sequenced from the same sample in a study of human T cells and chemical hapten exposure (dated by TCRdb to the early 2020s). The sample's time point label, in plain terms: pre-sensitization, week 0. The treatment or condition tag for this specimen amounts to: therapeutic diphenylcyclopropenone sensitization with weekly scalp DPC. The library was produced with RACE. These reads were obtained on a NextSeq 500. TCRdb itself trimmed the public reads at Q25 with fastp, ran MiXCR and retained productive beta chains. Rows merge per CDR3 protein into single entries with the most common DNA and genes. Counted in this sample were 300,000 to 450,000 distinct CDR3 sequences; 5.1% of them appeared once. The ten biggest clones cover 2% to 3% of the sample. The material sequenced was whole blood, taken in connection with sensitization to the hapten diphenylcyclopropenone (DPC). The receptors originated from a woman between 50 and 59 years old with alopecia areata. Some clones in this sample may be carry-over from other donors' samples.

V usage is TRBV4-1 and J usage is TRBJ2-3; 7 nucleotides agree with TRBD1. From germline, CDR1 is MGHRA and CDR2 YSYEKL. V was pared by 4 bases and J by 4 bases, with 11 bases of the junction left unmatched. The CDR3 has 16 residues. CDR3 coding DNA: TGCGCCAGCAGCCGAGACAGGGAAAGAAAGGCAGATACGCAGTATTTT. Its protein product is CASSRDRERKADTQYF.

This clonotype turned up a few times. The rearrangement uses TRBV12-3 or TRBV12-4 and TRBJ2-1; perhaps TRBD1 as D (5 bases). Trimming took off 1 base at V and 4 bases at J, with 11 bases between the two ends. The CDR3 has 15 amino acids. The CDR3: CASSLGGSRYNEQFF. CDR3 DNA sequence: TGTGCCAGCAGTTTAGGGGGCAGCCGGTACAATGAGCAGTTCTTC.

There are many counts of this clonotype. The chain is built from TRBV29-1 and TRBJ1-2; 8 bases fit TRBD1. From germline, CDR1 is SQVTM and CDR2 ANQGSEA. V gave up 4 bases and J gave up 5 bases; unmatched junction bases: 6. The CDR3 covers 13 residues. CDR3 amino acids: CSVVQGAPYGYTF. The CDR3 nucleotides are TGCAGCGTTGTCCAGGGGGCACCTTATGGCTACACCTTC.

Ten or more counts support this clonotype. The rearrangement uses TRBV29-1 and TRBJ1-1; D is undetermined. The germline V and J ends were trimmed by 7 bases and 1 base, with 10 bases remaining between them. Germline assignment: CDR1 SQVTM and CDR2 ANQGSEA. This CDR3 is built from 12 residues. CDR3 coding DNA: TGCAGCGGCACTTTTACGAACACTGAAGCTTTCTTT. Amino acid sequence: CSGTFTNTEAFF. The full variable domain, with the rest looked up from reference TRBV29-1 and TRBJ1-1, is SAVISQKPSRDICQRGTSLTIQCQVDSQVTMMFWYRQQPGQSLTLIATANQGSEATYESGFVIDKFPISRPNLTFSTLTVSNMSPEDSSIYLCSGTFTNTEAFFGQGTRLTVV.

This clonotype was seen only a few times. This sequence joins TRBV15 and TRBJ2-1, with 13 bases fitting TRBD2. The germline gives CDR1 LNHNV, CDR2 YYDKDF (reference sequence). This CDR3 has 19 amino acids. The V segment lost 5 bases and the J segment 0 bases; nucleotides outside the gene matches: 10. The CDR3 protein is CATSPERGLAGASYNEQFF. The CDR3 nucleotides are TGTGCCACCAGCCCAGAGCGAGGACTAGCGGGAGCCTCCTACAATGAGCAGTTCTTC.

This chain links TRBV12-5 with TRBJ2-3; D is possibly TRBD1 or TRBD2 (6 bases each). Germline V lookup: CDR1 LGHNT, CDR2 FRNRAP. The CDR3 length is 13 residues. The germline V and J ends were trimmed by 5 bases and 4 bases, with 10 bases remaining between them. CDR3 in DNA: TGTGCTAGTGGTCTGGGGGGCGCAGATACGCAGTATTTT. The encoded protein is CASGLGGADTQYF.

This clonotype was observed a handful of times. The CDR3 DNA is TGTGCCAGCAGCTTTCACGGGGAGCTGTTTTTT. Translated: CASSFHGELFF. The V and J genes are TRBV7-8 and TRBJ2-2; D not certain. Germline loops: CDR1 SGHVS, CDR2 FQNEAQ. This CDR3 contains 11 residues. V lost 3 bases, J lost 7 bases, and 3 bases lay in between.

This clonotype was recorded at least ten times. This chain links TRBV6-5 with TRBJ2-2; D is ambiguous. Trimming shortened V by 6 bases and J by 5 bases, and 10 bases separated the two germline ends. The germline CDR1 and CDR2 sequences are MNHEY and SVGAGI. This CDR3 is built from 13 residues. The CDR3 region is CASRVYRTGELFF. CDR3 nucleotide sequence: TGTGCCAGCAGGGTTTACCGGACCGGGGAGCTGTTTTTT.

The sample holds many counts of this clonotype. The chain couples TRBV29-1 to TRBJ1-1, with 7 bases fitting TRBD1. Germline CDR1 is SQVTM and CDR2 is ANQGSEA. CDR3 length equals 13 residues. V shed 6 bases and J 4 bases; nucleotides not matched to a gene: 8. CDR3 coding DNA: TGCAGCGTAGAAACAGGGGCGGGCACTGAAGCTTTCTTT. Amino acid sequence: CSVETGAGTEAFF. The whole variable domain, filled in from reference TRBV29-1 and TRBJ1-1, reads SAVISQKPSRDICQRGTSLTIQCQVDSQVTMMFWYRQQPGQSLTLIATANQGSEATYESGFVIDKFPISRPNLTFSTLTVSNMSPEDSSIYLCSVETGAGTEAFFGQGTRLTVV.

The chain has TRBV28 and TRBJ1-1; D gene ambiguous. There are 15 residues in the CDR3. V shed 4 bases and J shed 0 bases, with 12 bases lying between them. Germline CDR1 and CDR2: MDHEN and SYDVKM. The CDR3, as DNA: TGTGCCAGCAGTTCGGGGAACAGCTTGAACACTGAAGCTTTCTTT. Amino acids: CASSSGNSLNTEAFF. Variable domain in full (rest from reference TRBV28 and TRBJ1-1): DVKVTQSSRYLVKRTGEKVFLECVQDMDHENMFWYRQDPGLGLRLIYFSYDVKMKEKGDIPEGYSVSREKKERFSLILESASTNQTSMYLCASSSGNSLNTEAFFGQGTRLTVV.

The CDR3 loop reads CASSSGQSERKETQYF. CDR3 nucleotides: TGTGCCAGCAGCTCAGGACAGAGCGAACGAAAAGAGACCCAGTACTTC. The chain recombines TRBV7-9 with TRBJ2-5; TRBD1 might be the D (6 bases). This CDR3 has 16 amino acids. CDR1 SEHNR and CDR2 FQNEAQ come from the germline V gene (reference sequence). Trimming pared 4 bases from V and 3 bases from J, leaving 18 bases between.

This clonotype was picked up a small number of times. This chain links TRBV12-3 or TRBV12-4 with TRBJ2-2; TRBD1 might be the D (5 bases). V gave up 3 bases and J gave up 7 bases, with 12 bases separating them. CDR3 length equals 14 residues. Here the CDR3 reads CASSFPRQGGELFF. CDR3 DNA: TGTGCCAGCAGTTTCCCGAGGCAGGGCGGGGAGCTGTTTTTT.

The chain links TRBV12-3 or TRBV12-4 to TRBJ2-1; no reliable D call. Trimming stripped 3 bases from V and 8 bases from J, with 8 bases between. The CDR3 loop spans 12 amino acids. The chain's CDR3 is CASSFARDEQFF. For the CDR3, the DNA is TGTGCCAGCAGTTTCGCCCGCGATGAGCAGTTCTTC.

At least ten counts were recorded for this clonotype. The chain has TRBV28 and TRBJ1-1; 10 bases map to TRBD1. CDR1 is MDHEN and CDR2 is SYDVKM in the germline V gene. Trimming at V came to 3 bases and at J to 1 base, leaving 2 bases not matched to a gene. The CDR3 extends over 15 amino acids. The CDR3 DNA reads as TGTGCCAGCAGTTTCCGGGACAGGGGGAACACTGAAGCTTTCTTT. Translated, it gives CASSFRDRGNTEAFF.

This clonotype was detected ten times or more. The chain couples TRBV5-1 to TRBJ1-2; 8 bases are shared with TRBD1. Germline V CDR1 and CDR2: SGHRS, YFSETQ. The CDR3 has 14 residues. The V segment lost 4 bases and the J segment 5 bases; nucleotides outside the gene matches: 7. The CDR3 here is CASSMSDREYGYTF. In DNA form, the CDR3 reads TGCGCCAGCAGCATGTCGGACAGGGAGTATGGCTACACCTTC.